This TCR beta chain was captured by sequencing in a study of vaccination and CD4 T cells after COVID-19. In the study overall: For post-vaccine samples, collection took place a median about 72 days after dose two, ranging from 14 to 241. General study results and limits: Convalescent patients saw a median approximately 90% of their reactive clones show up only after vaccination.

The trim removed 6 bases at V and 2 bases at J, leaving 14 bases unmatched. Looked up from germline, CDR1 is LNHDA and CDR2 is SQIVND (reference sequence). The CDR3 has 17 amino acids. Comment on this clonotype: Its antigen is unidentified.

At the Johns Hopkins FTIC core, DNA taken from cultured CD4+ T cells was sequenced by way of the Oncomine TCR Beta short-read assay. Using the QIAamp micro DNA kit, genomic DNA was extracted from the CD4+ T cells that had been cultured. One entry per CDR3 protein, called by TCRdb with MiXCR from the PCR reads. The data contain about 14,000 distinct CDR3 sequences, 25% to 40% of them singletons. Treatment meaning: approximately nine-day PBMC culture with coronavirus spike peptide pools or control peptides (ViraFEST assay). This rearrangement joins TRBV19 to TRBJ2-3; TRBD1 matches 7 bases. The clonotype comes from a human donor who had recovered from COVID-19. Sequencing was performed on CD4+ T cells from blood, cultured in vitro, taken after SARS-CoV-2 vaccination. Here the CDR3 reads CASSPRGWQTYTDTQYF. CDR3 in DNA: TGTGCCAGTAGCCCCAGGGGGTGGCAGACTTACACAGATACGCAGTATTTT.